The 14 T cell receptor beta chains presented below share a single source sample, sequenced in a study of circulating tumor DNA in untreated peripheral T-cell lymphoma. Only in-frame clones appear in the TCRdb table, and some are missing; sequencing was by immunoSEQ multiplex PCR. The sample records some 7,200 clones, more than 55% being singletons. The specimen was tumor tissue. The receptor source for this set is a human donor with peripheral T-cell lymphoma.

Only a few counts were recorded for this clone. The rearrangement links TRBV11-3 to TRBJ2-3, with D unresolved. The CDR3 spans 14 residues. From germline, CDR1 is SGHNT and CDR2 YENEEA. Trimming pared 6 bases from V and 0 bases from J, leaving 10 bases between. CDR3 region: CASSLGASTDTQYF. CDR3 DNA: TGTGCCAGCAGTCTCGGAGCAAGCACAGATACGCAGTATTTT.

There are a few counts of this clone. The V call is TRBV6-8, the J call TRBJ2-7; 9 bases agree with TRBD2. Trimming removed 5 bases from V and 0 bases from J; junction bases left unmatched: 14. This CDR3 is built from 18 residues. Germline assignment: CDR1 MNHGY and CDR2 SAAAGT. The CDR3 here is CASSPEGGGALGSYEQYF. The CDR3 coding sequence is TGTGCCAGCAGTCCCGAGGGCGGGGGGGCCCTAGGCTCCTACGAGCAGTACTTC.

In this sample, this clone turned up a few times. This sequence joins TRBV28 and TRBJ2-1; D gene unclear. The V gene lost 6 bases and the J gene lost 8 bases, with 11 bases spanning the gap. The CDR3 has 12 residues. Per germline, CDR1 MDHEN and CDR2 SYDVKM. CDR3 region: CASRTVAYEQFF. Here the CDR3 DNA reads TGTGCCAGCAGAACAGTAGCCTATGAGCAGTTCTTC. Drawing the rest from reference TRBV28 and TRBJ2-1, the complete variable domain is DVKVTQSSRYLVKRTGEKVFLECVQDMDHENMFWYRQDPGLGLRLIYFSYDVKMKEKGDIPEGYSVSREKKERFSLILESASTNQTSMYLCASRTVAYEQFFGPGTRLTVL.

Here the CDR3 reads CASSQDRGQWNTIYF. As DNA, the CDR3 is TGCGCCAGCAGCCAAGATCGGGGACAGTGGAACACCATATATTTT. V gene TRBV1 combines with J gene TRBJ1-3; no DNA check was done on the table's D call, TRBD1. TRBV1 is shown as a pseudogene. There are 15 residues in the CDR3.

The chain joins TRBV6-8 to TRBJ2-5; D possibly uses TRBD1 or TRBD2 (9 bases each). This CDR3 spans 20 amino acids. V was shortened by 5 bases and J by 2 bases, with 30 bases between the two germline ends. The germline gives CDR1 MNHGY, CDR2 SAAAGT. The CDR3 DNA reads TGTGCCAGCAGTCACGCCCCGGACAGGGGAGGACTAGCGCAACAAGAGACCCAGTACTTC. This gives the protein CASSHAPDRGGLAQQETQYF.

This sequence joins TRBV15 and TRBJ1-5; 8 bases are shared with TRBD1. CDR3 length: 15 amino acids. V dropped 5 bases and J dropped 7; count of bases not matched to a gene: 10. Germline V CDR1 and CDR2: LNHNV, YYDKDF (reference sequence). CDR3 residues: CATSGIDRGWQPQHF. The CDR3 bases are TGTGCCACCAGCGGGATTGACAGGGGATGGCAGCCCCAGCATTTT.

V usage is TRBV6-8 and J usage is TRBJ2-3; D is unclear. This CDR3 spans 12 amino acids. Germline lookup yields CDR1 MNHGY and CDR2 SAAAGT. V lost 0 bases and J lost 6, with 4 bases in between. The CDR3 sequence: CASSYSLDTQYF. CDR3 DNA sequence: TGTGCCAGCAGTTACTCGCTGGATACGCAGTATTTT.

A word on this clone: A junction end diverges from the germline sequence, so it may reflect a read error. The gene calls are TRBV4-1 and TRBJ2-1, with TRBD2 matching over 12 bases. The CDR3 loop spans 19 amino acids. CDR1 is MGHRA, CDR2 YSYEKL, per germline. This chain's CDR3 is CASSQGLAGFKSSYNEQFF. The CDR3 DNA follows: TGCGCCAGCAGTCAAGGACTAGCGGGATTTAAAAGCTCCTACAATGAGCAGTTCTTC.

This chain uses TRBV5-1 with TRBJ1-1, with 9 positions matching TRBD1. V lost 3 bases and J lost 5; bases outside the gene matches: 5. The germline V gene has CDR1 SGHRS and CDR2 YFSETQ. This CDR3 spans 14 amino acids. The DNA of the CDR3 is TGCGCCAGCAGCTCCGGACAGGGGCGGACTGAAGCTTTCTTT. It translates to CASSSGQGRTEAFF.

This clone was detected only once. This chain joins TRBV1 and TRBJ2-5; TRBD2, the table's D call, lacks a check against the DNA. TRBV1 is listed as a pseudogene. The CDR3 runs 15 residues. The CDR3 is CASSQQAGGEETQYF. The CDR3 region has the DNA TGCGCCAGCAGCCAACAAGCGGGAGGGGAAGAGACCCAGTACTTC.

This chain links TRBV15 with TRBJ2-3; the D gene is possibly TRBD2 (6 bases). The germline gives CDR1 LNHNV, CDR2 YYDKDF (reference sequence). Trimming cost V 1 base and J 8 bases, with 13 bases left between them. The CDR3 extends over 14 amino acids. CDR3 coding DNA: TGTGCCACCAGCAGAGCCCGGCAGGGAGGTACGCAGTATTTT. As protein: CATSRARQGGTQYF.

This clone occurred a few times. The chain has TRBV18 and TRBJ2-7, with 7 positions matching TRBD1. J was trimmed by 5 bases and V by 3 bases; bases with no gene match: 7. The CDR3 has 14 amino acids. In germline, CDR1 is KGHSH, CDR2 LQKENI. In nucleotides, the CDR3 is TGTGCCAGCTCACCTGGAGACAGGGTTCACGAGCAGTACTTC. It specifies CASSPGDRVHEQYF.

The J gene is TRBJ1-5, the V gene TRBV19; 7 positions match TRBD1. The germline CDR1 and CDR2 sequences are LNHDA and SQIVND (reference sequence). The J segment lost 4 bases and the V segment lost 3 bases, leaving 3 bases of the junction unmatched. The CDR3 extends over 14 amino acids. CDR3: CASSMTGLNQPQHF. The DNA for the CDR3 is TGTGCCAGTAGTATGACAGGGCTAAATCAGCCCCAGCATTTT.

CDR3: CVTSQGALETEAFF. The CDR3 nucleotides read TGTGTCACGTCCCAGGGCGCCTTGGAAACTGAAGCTTTCTTT. The V and J genes are TRBV18 and TRBJ1-1, with TRBD1 as a possible D gene (5 bases). The germline gives CDR1 KGHSH, CDR2 LQKENI. The CDR3 runs to 14 residues.